Listed below are T cell receptor beta chains from one sample, sequenced in a study of glioma-infiltrating T cells. TCRdb independently ran MiXCR on the multiplex PCR reads; one entry per CDR3 protein. Altogether fewer than 250,000 distinct CDR3 sequences are present, approximately 30% being singletons, with the ten largest covering over 20%. Sequencing was done on a sample of glioma tissue, nonneoplastic brain tissue, or PBMCs (not recorded which). The source is a human donor with low-grade glioma or glioblastoma, undergoing nonglioma brain surgery, or in good health (not recorded which). The CDR3 runs from the conserved cysteine through the conserved F or W. D genes are given only for firm matches. Clone size is shown for a subset of rows, as once, few, many or a class of expanded clone.

abundance	d_gene	v_gene	j_gene	CDR3nt	CDR3aa
few	TRBD2	TRBV19	TRBJ2-1	TGTGCCAGTAGTAAAAAGACTAGCGGAACGAACAATGAGCAGTTCTTC	CASSKKTSGTNNEQFF
-	-	TRBV4-2	TRBJ2-5	TGTGCCATCAGCCAAGATGTCTTAACCCAGGAGACCCAGTACTTC	CAISQDVLTQETQYF
many	-	TRBV20-1	TRBJ1-3	TGCAGTGCTGAACAGGGCTCAGGAAACACCATATATTTT	CSAEQGSGNTIYF
many	-	TRBV7-9	TRBJ1-2	TGTGCCAGCAGCCTCAATGTGGGGGACGCCTATGGCTACACCTTC	CASSLNVGDAYGYTF
many	-	TRBV6-1	TRBJ2-5	TGTGCCAGCGGCGGACAGTCTAAAGAGACCCAGTACTTC	CASGGQSKETQYF
many	-	TRBV27	TRBJ2-1	TGTGCCAGCTCCCCTTTGGGGTCGAACAATGAGCAGTTCTTC	CASSPLGSNNEQFF
-	TRBD2	TRBV3-1	TRBJ2-3	TGTGCCAGCAGCCAGGGACTAGCGGGAGACCCAGATACGCAGTATTTT	CASSQGLAGDPDTQYF
once	TRBD2	TRBV12-3/TRBV12-4	TRBJ2-2	TGTGCCAGCAGTCGGGGACTAGCGGGGGTAAACACCGGGGAGCTGTTTTTT	CASSRGLAGVNTGELFF
-	-	TRBV28	TRBJ1-1	TGTGCCAGCATCCTTATAGCCAGGGGCGCGAGAACTGAAGCTTTCTTT	CASILIARGARTEAFF
many	-	TRBV5-4	TRBJ1-1	TGTGCCAGCAGAGACAGGAACATGAACACTGAAGCTTTCTTT	CASRDRNMNTEAFF
many	TRBD1	TRBV7-9	TRBJ2-6	TGTGCCAGCAGCCCCCTAACAGGGGACTCTGGGGCCAACGTCCTGACTTTC	CASSPLTGDSGANVLTF
few	TRBD1	TRBV6-1	TRBJ2-7	TGTGCCAGCAGTCGACGCGGGGGCGGGACAGGGAGGAACGAGCAGTACTTC	CASSRRGGGTGRNEQYF
few	TRBD1	TRBV6-5	TRBJ2-7	TGTGCCAGCAGTTACTCTCGGGACAGGGGGTACGAGCAGTACTTC	CASSYSRDRGYEQYF
-	TRBD2	TRBV30	TRBJ2-1	TGTGCCTGGGGACTAGCGGGAGGGTACAATGAGCAGTTCTTC	CAWGLAGGYNEQFF
many	TRBD1	TRBV4-3	TRBJ1-3	TGCGCCAGCAGCCTATATCGTACGGGGACAGGGGGCTCTGGAAACACCATATATTTT	CASSLYRTGTGGSGNTIYF
many	TRBD2	TRBV20-1	TRBJ2-3	TGCAGTGCTAGAGGCGCGGGAGGGATGTTGGCAGATACGCAGTATTTT	CSARGAGGMLADTQYF
-	-	TRBV19	TRBJ1-5	TGTGCCAGTAGTATCCGTCTCGGGGAGCCCCAGCATTTT	CASSIRLGEPQHF
many	-	TRBV29-1	TRBJ2-1	TGCAGCGTTGCCTGGAGCTTCAATGAGCAGTTCTTC	CSVAWSFNEQFF
-	TRBD2	TRBV5-1	TRBJ2-1	TGCGCCAGCAGCTTGACTAGCGGGAGGGCTAGTGAGCAGTTCTTC	CASSLTSGRASEQFF
many	-	TRBV7-6	TRBJ1-1	TGTGCCAGCAGTTACCGGGTCTCCGAGCGAGCTTTCTTT	CASSYRVSERAFF
many	-	TRBV14	TRBJ2-3	TGTGCCAGCAGCCTGACTATGGACGGAGATACGCAGTATTTT	CASSLTMDGDTQYF
many	-	TRBV28	TRBJ2-5	TGTGCCAGCAGCCTCGGGGCCCCGAAGGCGACCCAGTACTTC	CASSLGAPKATQYF
many	-	TRBV19	TRBJ2-1	TGTGCCAGTAGTCCAGGACAGATGTACAATGAGCAGTTCTTC	CASSPGQMYNEQFF
few	TRBD2	TRBV4-1	TRBJ2-3	TGCGCCAGCAGCCAGTTTACTAGCGGGAGCGCAGATACGCAGTATTTT	CASSQFTSGSADTQYF
many	TRBD2	TRBV4-1	TRBJ2-1	TGCGCCAGCAGCCTGACTAGCGGGAGATGGAATGAGCAGTTCTTC	CASSLTSGRWNEQFF
-	TRBD2	TRBV27	TRBJ2-5	TGTGCCAGCAGTCGCGGACTAGCGGGAGTTGCTACACCGACCCAGTACTTC	CASSRGLAGVATPTQYF
many	-	TRBV7-2	TRBJ2-7	TGTGCCGTTGGGGTGGAGGAGCAGTACTTC	CAVGVEEQYF
many	-	TRBV4-3	TRBJ2-1	TGCGCCAGCAGCCCGGACCACTACAATGAGCAGTTCTTC	CASSPDHYNEQFF
few	-	TRBV3-1	TRBJ2-5	TGTGCCAGCAGCCGGCGGACCGGGCGGTCCCAAGAGACCCAGTACTTC	CASSRRTGRSQETQYF
-	-	TRBV5-4	TRBJ1-3	TGTGCCAGCAGCTTGGACGGGGGACCCGGAAACACCATATATTTT	CASSLDGGPGNTIYF
many	-	TRBV20-1	TRBJ2-7	TGCAGTGCTAATCACAGGGTCCCCTACGAGCAGTACTTC	CSANHRVPYEQYF
-	TRBD1	TRBV19	TRBJ1-3	TGTGCCAGTAGTATCCGACAGGGGCCTGGAAACACCACATATTTT	CASSIRQGPGNTTYF
many	-	TRBV6-1	TRBJ1-2	TGTGCCAGCAGCCGCGACGGGGAATATGGCTACACCTTC	CASSRDGEYGYTF
-	-	TRBV15	TRBJ2-7	TGTGCCACCAGCAGAGTCAACCCCTACGCGGAGCAGTACTTC	CATSRVNPYAEQYF
-	TRBD1	TRBV4-1	TRBJ2-7	TGCGCCAGCAGCCCTGGGACAGGGAAAGACTACGAGCAGTACTTC	CASSPGTGKDYEQYF
few	-	TRBV4-2	TRBJ2-2	TGTGCCAGCAGCCAGGTCACCGGGGAGCTGTTTTTT	CASSQVTGELFF
few	TRBD2	TRBV7-9	TRBJ2-1	TGTGCCAGCAGCTTAAGTATTTTCGTAGTCAGTAGCGGGAAAGGAGCTGAGCAGTTCTTC	CASSLSIFVVSSGKGAEQFF
many	-	TRBV7-2	TRBJ1-2	TGTGCCAGCAGCTTGGGCGCTGGAGACGCTAACTATGGCTACACCTTC	CASSLGAGDANYGYTF
many	-	TRBV27	TRBJ2-7	TGTGCCAGCCGGCGGGGTCAGGGGTCCTACGAGCAGTACTTC	CASRRGQGSYEQYF
few	-	TRBV7-9	TRBJ2-1	TGTGCCAGCAGCCCCCAGGAACTAGGGGTGTGGAATGAGCAGTTCTTC	CASSPQELGVWNEQFF
many	TRBD1	TRBV6-1	TRBJ2-7	TGTGCCAGCAGAAGACAGGGGGCTATAGTTCTCTACGAGCAGTACTTC	CASRRQGAIVLYEQYF
-	TRBD1	TRBV30	TRBJ2-7	TGTGCCTGGAGGACAGGGGTATCCTACGAGCAGTACTTC	CAWRTGVSYEQYF
few	TRBD2	TRBV5-1	TRBJ2-5	TGCGCCAGCAGCTCGGGACTGGGGACTACCTCTCAAGAGACCCAGTACTTC	CASSSGLGTTSQETQYF
few	-	TRBV30	TRBJ2-5	TGTGCCTGGAGACCTCAGGGTCCAGAGACCCAGTACTTC	CAWRPQGPETQYF
few	-	TRBV29-1	TRBJ2-3	TGCAGCGTTAGCGTCACAGATACGCAGTATTTT	CSVSVTDTQYF
-	-	TRBV5-1	TRBJ2-6	TGCGCCAGCAGCTTGGGGTCTCTCTCTGGGGCCAACGTCCTGACTTTC	CASSLGSLSGANVLTF
many	TRBD2	TRBV6-1	TRBJ2-7	TGTGCCAGCAGCAATACTCTAGCGGGGGCCTACGAGCAGTACTTC	CASSNTLAGAYEQYF
many	-	TRBV19	TRBJ2-5	TGTGCCAGTAGTATCGGACGGACAGCCCAAGAGACCCAGTACTTC	CASSIGRTAQETQYF
-	TRBD1	TRBV4-2	TRBJ2-6	TGTGCCAGCAGCCATCGACAGGGAGCTTCTGGGGCCAACGTCCTGACTTTC	CASSHRQGASGANVLTF
many	-	TRBV20-1	TRBJ2-7	TGCAGTGCTCGGCGATCCGCGGGGTTCCTCTACGAGCAGTACTTC	CSARRSAGFLYEQYF
many	-	TRBV27	TRBJ1-6	TGTGCCAGCACGTCTATGGGGGTGCATTCACCCCTCCACTTT	CASTSMGVHSPLHF
many	-	TRBV19	TRBJ1-1	TGTGCCAGTAGTATGGGGGCCAAGAACACTGAAGCTTTCTTT	CASSMGAKNTEAFF
few	-	TRBV30	TRBJ1-1	TGTGCCTGGAAGAGGAACACTGAAGCTTTCTTT	CAWKRNTEAFF
many	-	TRBV29-1	TRBJ1-5	TGCAGCGTTGGGACAGACTACAATCAGCCCCAGCATTTT	CSVGTDYNQPQHF
-	-	TRBV6-1	TRBJ1-1	TGTGCCAGCAAAGACAGTTGGAGTAAAGCTTTCTTT	CASKDSWSKAFF
many	-	TRBV6-2/TRBV6-3	TRBJ1-5	TGTGCCAGCAGTTACAGGGGGGATCAGCCCCAGCATTTT	CASSYRGDQPQHF
many	-	TRBV2	TRBJ1-2	TGTGCCAGCAGTGGGTTCAAGGACCCTAACTATGGCTACACCTTC	CASSGFKDPNYGYTF